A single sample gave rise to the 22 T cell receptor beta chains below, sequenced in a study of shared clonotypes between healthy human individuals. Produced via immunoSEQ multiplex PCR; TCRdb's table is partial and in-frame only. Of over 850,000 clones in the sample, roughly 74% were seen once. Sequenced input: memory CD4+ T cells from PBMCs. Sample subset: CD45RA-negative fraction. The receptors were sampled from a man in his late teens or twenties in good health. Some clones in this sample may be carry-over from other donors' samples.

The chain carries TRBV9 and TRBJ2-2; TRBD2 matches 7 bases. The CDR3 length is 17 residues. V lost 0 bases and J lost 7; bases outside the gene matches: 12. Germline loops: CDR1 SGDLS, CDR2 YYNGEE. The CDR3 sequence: CASSVGFGGGFIGELFF. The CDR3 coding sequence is TGTGCCAGCAGCGTAGGTTTCGGCGGGGGATTCATCGGGGAGCTGTTTTTT.

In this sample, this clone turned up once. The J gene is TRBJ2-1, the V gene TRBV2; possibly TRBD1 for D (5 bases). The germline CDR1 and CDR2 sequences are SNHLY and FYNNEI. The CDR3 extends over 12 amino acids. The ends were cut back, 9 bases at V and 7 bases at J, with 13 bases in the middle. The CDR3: CASRGSGNEQFF. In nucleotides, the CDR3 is TGTGCCAGTCGAGGTTCAGGGAATGAGCAGTTCTTC.

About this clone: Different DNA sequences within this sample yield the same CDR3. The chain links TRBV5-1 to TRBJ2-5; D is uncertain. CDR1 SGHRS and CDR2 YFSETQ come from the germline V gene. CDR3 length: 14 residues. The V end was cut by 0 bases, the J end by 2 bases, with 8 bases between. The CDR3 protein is CASSLGGVQETQYF. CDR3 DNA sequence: TGCGCCAGCAGCTTGGGTGGGGTTCAAGAGACCCAGTACTTC.

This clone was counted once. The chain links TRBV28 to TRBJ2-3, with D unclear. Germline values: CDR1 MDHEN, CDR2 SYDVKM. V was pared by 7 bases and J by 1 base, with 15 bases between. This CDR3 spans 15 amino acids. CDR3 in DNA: TGTGCCAGCACCTCCCAGACGTTTGGCACAGATACGCAGTATTTT. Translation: CASTSQTFGTDTQYF.

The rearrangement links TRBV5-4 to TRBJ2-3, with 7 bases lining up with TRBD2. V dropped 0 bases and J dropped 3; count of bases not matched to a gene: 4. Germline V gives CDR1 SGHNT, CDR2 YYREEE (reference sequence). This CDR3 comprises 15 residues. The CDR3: CASSLALASTDTQYF. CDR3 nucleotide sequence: TGTGCCAGCAGCTTGGCACTAGCGTCAACAGATACGCAGTATTTT.

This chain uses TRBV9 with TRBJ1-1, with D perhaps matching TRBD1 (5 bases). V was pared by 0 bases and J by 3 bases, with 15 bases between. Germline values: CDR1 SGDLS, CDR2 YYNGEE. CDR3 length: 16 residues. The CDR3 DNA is TGTGCCAGCAGCGTAGGTCTTTCGGGGCCCGACACTGAAGCTTTCTTT. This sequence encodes CASSVGLSGPDTEAFF. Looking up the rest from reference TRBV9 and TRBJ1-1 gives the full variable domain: DSGVTQTPKHLITATGQRVTLRCSPRSGDLSVYWYQQSLDQGLQFLIQYYNGEERAKGNILERFSAQQFPDLHSELNLSSLELGDSALYFCASSVGLSGPDTEAFFGQGTRLTVV.

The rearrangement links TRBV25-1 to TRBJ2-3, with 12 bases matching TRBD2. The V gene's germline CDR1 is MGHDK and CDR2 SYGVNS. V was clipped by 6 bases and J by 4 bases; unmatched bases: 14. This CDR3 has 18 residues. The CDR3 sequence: CASSPRTSGVGGADTQYF. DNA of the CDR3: TGTGCCAGCAGCCCCAGGACTAGCGGGGTCGGGGGGGCAGATACGCAGTATTTT.

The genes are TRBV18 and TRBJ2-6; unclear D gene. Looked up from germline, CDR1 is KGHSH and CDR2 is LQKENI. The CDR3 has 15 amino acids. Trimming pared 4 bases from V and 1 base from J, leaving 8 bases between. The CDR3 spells CASSHPGSGANVLTF. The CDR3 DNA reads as TGTGCCAGCTCACATCCCGGGTCTGGGGCCAACGTCCTGACTTTC.

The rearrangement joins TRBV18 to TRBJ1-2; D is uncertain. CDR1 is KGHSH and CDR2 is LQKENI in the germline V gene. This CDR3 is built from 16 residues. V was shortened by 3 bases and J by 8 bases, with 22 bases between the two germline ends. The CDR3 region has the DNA TGTGCCAGCTCACCCTTACAACCCGTGGGTTTTTGGGGCTACACCTTC. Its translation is CASSPLQPVGFWGYTF.

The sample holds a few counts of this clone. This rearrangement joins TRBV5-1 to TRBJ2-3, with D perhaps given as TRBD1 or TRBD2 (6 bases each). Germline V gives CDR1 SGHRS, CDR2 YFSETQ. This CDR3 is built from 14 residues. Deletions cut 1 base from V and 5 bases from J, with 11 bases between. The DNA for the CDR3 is TGCGCCAGCAGCTTGTGGGGGGCCGGAGATACGCAGTATTTT. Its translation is CASSLWGAGDTQYF.

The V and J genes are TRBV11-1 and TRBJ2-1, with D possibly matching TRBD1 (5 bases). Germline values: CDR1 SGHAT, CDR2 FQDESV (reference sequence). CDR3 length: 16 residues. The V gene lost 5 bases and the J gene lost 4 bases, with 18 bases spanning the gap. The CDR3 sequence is CASSQGGVAEYNEQFF. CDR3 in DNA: TGTGCCAGCAGCCAGGGTGGGGTAGCAGAATACAATGAGCAGTTCTTC.

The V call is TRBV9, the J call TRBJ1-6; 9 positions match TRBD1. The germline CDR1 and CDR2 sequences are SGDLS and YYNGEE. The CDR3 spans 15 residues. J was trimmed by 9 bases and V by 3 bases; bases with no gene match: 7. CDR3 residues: CASSAWTGVGSPLHF. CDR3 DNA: TGTGCCAGCAGCGCCTGGACAGGGGTAGGTTCACCCCTCCACTTT.

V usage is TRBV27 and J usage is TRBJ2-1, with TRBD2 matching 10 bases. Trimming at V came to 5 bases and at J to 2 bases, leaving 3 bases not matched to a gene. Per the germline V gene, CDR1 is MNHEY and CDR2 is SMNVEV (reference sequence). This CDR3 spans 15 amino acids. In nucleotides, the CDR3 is TGTGCCAGCAGTCCCAGCGGGAGGGCCTACAATGAGCAGTTCTTC. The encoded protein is CASSPSGRAYNEQFF.

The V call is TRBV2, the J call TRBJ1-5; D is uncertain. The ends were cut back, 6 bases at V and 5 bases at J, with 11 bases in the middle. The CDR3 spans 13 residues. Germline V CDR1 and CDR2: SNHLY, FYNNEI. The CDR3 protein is CASRRRQDQPQHF. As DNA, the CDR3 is TGTGCCAGCAGAAGGCGGCAAGATCAGCCCCAGCATTTT. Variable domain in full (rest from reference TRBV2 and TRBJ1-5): EPEVTQTPSHQVTQMGQEVILRCVPISNHLYFYWYRQILGQKVEFLVSFYNNEISEKSEIFDDQFSVERPDGSNFTLKIRSTKLEDSAMYFCASRRRQDQPQHFGDGTRLSIL.

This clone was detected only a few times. CDR3 in DNA: TGTGCCAGCAGCTTAGTTGACAATACGCAGTATTTT. This encodes CASSLVDNTQYF. The genes are TRBV7-9 and TRBJ2-3, with D unresolved. The CDR3 is made up of 12 amino acids. Germline V gives CDR1 SEHNR, CDR2 FQNEAQ (reference sequence). The V and J ends lost 1 base and 7 bases respectively, with 6 bases between them. Combining the CDR3 with reference TRBV7-9 and TRBJ2-3 gives the whole variable domain DTGVSQNPRHKITKRGQNVTFRCDPISEHNRLYWYRQTLGQGPEFLTYFQNEAQLEKSRLLSDRFSAERPKGSFSTLEIQRTEQGDSAMYLCASSLVDNTQYFGPGTRLTVL.

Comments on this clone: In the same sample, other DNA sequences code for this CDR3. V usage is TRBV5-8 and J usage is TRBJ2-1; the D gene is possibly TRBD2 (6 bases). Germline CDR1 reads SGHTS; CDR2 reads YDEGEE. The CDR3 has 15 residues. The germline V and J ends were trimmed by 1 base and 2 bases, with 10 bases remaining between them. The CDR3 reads CASSLRGGTYNEQFF. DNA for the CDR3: TGTGCCAGCAGCTTGAGGGGCGGGACCTACAATGAGCAGTTCTTC.

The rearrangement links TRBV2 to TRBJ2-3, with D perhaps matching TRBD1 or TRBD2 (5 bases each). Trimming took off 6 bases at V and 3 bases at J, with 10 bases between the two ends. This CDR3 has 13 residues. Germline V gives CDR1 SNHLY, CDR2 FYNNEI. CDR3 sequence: CASRGRFTDTQYF. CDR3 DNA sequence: TGTGCCAGCAGGGGACGGTTTACAGATACGCAGTATTTT.

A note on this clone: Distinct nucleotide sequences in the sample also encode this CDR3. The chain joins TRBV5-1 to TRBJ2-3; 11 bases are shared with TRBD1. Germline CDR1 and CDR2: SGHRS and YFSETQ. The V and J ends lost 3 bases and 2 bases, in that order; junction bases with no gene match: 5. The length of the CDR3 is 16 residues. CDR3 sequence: CASSSRTGGPTDTQYF. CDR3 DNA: TGCGCCAGCAGCTCCAGGACAGGGGGCCCCACAGATACGCAGTATTTT. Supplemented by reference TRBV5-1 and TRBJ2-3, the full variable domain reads KAGVTQTPRYLIKTRGQQVTLSCSPISGHRSVSWYQQTPGQGLQFLFEYFSETQRNKGNFPGRFSGRQFSNSRSEMNVSTLELGDSALYLCASSSRTGGPTDTQYFGPGTRLTVL.

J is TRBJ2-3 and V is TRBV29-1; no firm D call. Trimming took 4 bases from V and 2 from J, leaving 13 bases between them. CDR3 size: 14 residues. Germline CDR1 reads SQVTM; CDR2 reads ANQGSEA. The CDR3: CSVVPQKSTDTQYF. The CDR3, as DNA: TGCAGCGTTGTTCCCCAAAAATCCACAGATACGCAGTATTTT.

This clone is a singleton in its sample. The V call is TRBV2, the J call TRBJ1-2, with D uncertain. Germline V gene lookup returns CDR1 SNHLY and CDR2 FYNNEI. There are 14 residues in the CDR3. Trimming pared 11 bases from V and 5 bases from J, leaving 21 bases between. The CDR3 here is CAGTPAKDGYGYTF. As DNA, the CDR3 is TGTGCCGGAACCCCGGCTAAAGACGGATATGGCTACACCTTC.

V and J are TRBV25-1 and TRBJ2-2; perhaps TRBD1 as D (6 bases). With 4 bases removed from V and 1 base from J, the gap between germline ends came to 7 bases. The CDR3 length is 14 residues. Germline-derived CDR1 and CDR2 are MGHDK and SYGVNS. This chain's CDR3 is CASSADRNTGELFF. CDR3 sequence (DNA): TGTGCCAGCAGTGCGGACAGGAACACCGGGGAGCTGTTTTTT.

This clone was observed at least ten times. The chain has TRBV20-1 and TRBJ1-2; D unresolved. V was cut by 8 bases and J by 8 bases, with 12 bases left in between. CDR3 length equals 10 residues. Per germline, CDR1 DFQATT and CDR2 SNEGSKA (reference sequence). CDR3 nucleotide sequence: TGCAGTACTCCAGTATTCGGCTACACCTTC. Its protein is CSTPVFGYTF.